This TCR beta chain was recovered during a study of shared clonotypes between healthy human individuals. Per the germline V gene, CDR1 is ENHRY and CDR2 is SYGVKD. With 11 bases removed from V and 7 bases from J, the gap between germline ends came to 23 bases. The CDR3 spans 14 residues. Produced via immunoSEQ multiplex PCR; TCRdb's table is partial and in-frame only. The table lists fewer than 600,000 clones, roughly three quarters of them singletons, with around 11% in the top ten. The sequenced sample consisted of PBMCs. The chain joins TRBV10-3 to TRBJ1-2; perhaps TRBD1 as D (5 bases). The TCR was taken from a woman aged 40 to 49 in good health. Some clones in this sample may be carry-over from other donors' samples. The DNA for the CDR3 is TGTGCCGCCTCAACCCTCAGGGATGGGCTTGGCTACACCTTC. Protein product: CAASTLRDGLGYTF.